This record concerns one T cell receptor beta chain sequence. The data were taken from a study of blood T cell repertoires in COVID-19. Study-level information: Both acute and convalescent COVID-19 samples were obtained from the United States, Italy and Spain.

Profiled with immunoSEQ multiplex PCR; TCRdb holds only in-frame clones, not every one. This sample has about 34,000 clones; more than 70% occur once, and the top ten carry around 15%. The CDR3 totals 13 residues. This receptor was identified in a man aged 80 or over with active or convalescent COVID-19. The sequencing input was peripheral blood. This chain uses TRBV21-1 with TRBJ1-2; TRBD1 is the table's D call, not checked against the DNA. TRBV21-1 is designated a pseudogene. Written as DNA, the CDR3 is TGTGCCAGCAGGGAGACAGGCATCTATGGCTACACCTTC. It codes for CASRETGIYGYTF.